The 21 T cell receptor beta chains given below trace back to one sample, sequenced in a study of T cells in narcolepsy (dated by TCRdb to the late 2010s). Library preparation was by the immunoSEQ multiplex PCR assay. Entries here come from immuneACCESS through TCRdb and include only in-frame sequences with V and J called. Some clones fail to appear in such tables; in the studies checked, an unresolved V gene covers under half of the shortfall, and the cause of the remainder is unknown. Here the sample has around 30,000 clones; approximately 80% occur a single time. The ten top clones hold around 1% of the sample. The specimen sequenced was CD45RA- memory CD4+ T cells from PBMCs. The cell subset or site label, as the study defines it: memory T cells sorted ex vivo from peripheral blood. The receptors here all came from a human donor with narcolepsy.

Written as DNA, the CDR3 is TGTGCCAGCAGCTCAACCGGGACAGGGTCTTTAAATGAGCAGTTCTTC. It is translated as CASSSTGTGSLNEQFF. The chain couples TRBV5-8 to TRBJ2-1; 9 bases are a match to TRBD1. This CDR3 is built from 16 residues. The germline CDR1 and CDR2 sequences are SGHTS and YDEGEE. V lost 3 bases and J lost 7; bases outside the gene matches: 11.

The rearrangement uses TRBV4-2 and TRBJ2-5; 12 nucleotides align to TRBD1. This CDR3 has 16 amino acids. Losses at the gene ends were 0 bases for V and 11 bases for J; bases not matched to a gene: 10. Germline V gives CDR1 LGHNA, CDR2 YNFKEQ. The CDR3 spells CASSQDPRDRGREQYF. The CDR3 DNA is TGTGCCAGCAGCCAAGACCCCCGGGACAGGGGGCGAGAGCAGTACTTC.

The chain uses TRBV28 and TRBJ2-1; no clear D gene. The germline CDR1 and CDR2 sequences are MDHEN and SYDVKM. The CDR3 is 12 residues long. With 5 bases removed from V and 7 bases from J, the gap between germline ends came to 9 bases. CDR3 nucleotides: TGTGCCAGCAGTCGGGCATGGAATGAGCAGTTCTTC. This gives the protein CASSRAWNEQFF.

J is TRBJ1-5 and V is TRBV6-5, with D possibly TRBD1 on 6 matching bases. The CDR3 sequence is 15 residues long. Trimming pared 5 bases from V and 5 bases from J, leaving 16 bases between. In germline, CDR1 is MNHEY, CDR2 SVGAGI. The CDR3 DNA follows: TGTGCCAGCAGTCCGCGACAGGAGATGCATCAGCCCCAGCATTTT. This translates into CASSPRQEMHQPQHF.

The J gene is TRBJ2-2, the V gene TRBV7-2; 9 positions match TRBD1. V dropped 4 bases and J dropped 6; count of bases not matched to a gene: 6. Germline assignment: CDR1 SGHTA and CDR2 FQGNSA. The CDR3 spans 15 residues. The CDR3 spells CASSSIRDRAGELFF. The CDR3, as DNA: TGTGCCAGCAGCTCAATCCGGGACAGGGCCGGGGAGCTGTTTTTT.

This chain joins TRBV13 and TRBJ2-7, with 11 bases that match TRBD1. The germline V gene encodes CDR1 PRHDT and CDR2 FYEKMQ (reference sequence). After removal of 6 bases from V and 7 bases from J, the junction contained 2 bases not matched to a gene. The CDR3 has 12 residues. CDR3 sequence reads: CASRDRGQEQYF. In DNA, the CDR3 is TGTGCCAGCAGGGACAGGGGGCAAGAGCAGTACTTC.

The J gene is TRBJ2-1, the V gene TRBV6-6, with 11 bases that match TRBD2. Germline CDR1 MNHNY, CDR2 SVGAGI (reference sequence). The CDR3 consists of 15 residues. Trimming at V came to 2 bases and at J to 11 bases, leaving 8 bases not matched to a gene. The CDR3 DNA reads TGTGCCAGCAGTTACGGGCTAGCGGGGGGCGGCCAGCAGTTCTTC. Amino acids: CASSYGLAGGGQQFF.

This clone was seen a few times. The chain employs TRBV11-3 and TRBJ2-2; D is possibly TRBD1 (7 bases). CDR3 length equals 14 residues. V was pared by 2 bases and J by 4 bases, with 8 bases between. Germline CDR1 SGHNT, CDR2 YENEEA. DNA for the CDR3: TGTGCCAGCAGCTTACAGGGGGGCACCGGGGAGCTGTTTTTT. Translated: CASSLQGGTGELFF.

The chain links TRBV5-1 to TRBJ1-3; unclear D gene. CDR3 size: 16 residues. CDR1 SGHRS and CDR2 YFSETQ come from the germline V gene. V lost 0 bases to trimming and J lost 0 bases, with 10 bases between them. CDR3 sequence: CASSLGGSLSGNTIYF. In DNA form, the CDR3 reads TGCGCCAGCAGCTTGGGAGGGAGTCTCTCTGGAAACACCATATATTTT.

J is TRBJ2-7 and V is TRBV5-1, with unresolved D. From germline, CDR1 is SGHRS and CDR2 YFSETQ. CDR3 length: 15 residues. V lost 4 bases and J lost 6, with 20 bases in between. This chain's CDR3 is CASSPLTTSGGEQYF. DNA of the CDR3: TGCGCCAGCAGCCCTCTGACAACATCGGGCGGCGAGCAGTACTTC.

This chain connects TRBV19 to TRBJ1-1; 9 bases fit TRBD1. V lost 7 bases and J lost 3; bases outside the gene matches: 12. This CDR3 comprises 16 residues. The V gene's germline CDR1 is LNHDA and CDR2 SQIVND (reference sequence). The CDR3 here is CASNPQGAWGDTEAFF. The CDR3 DNA follows: TGTGCCAGTAACCCACAGGGGGCGTGGGGCGACACTGAAGCTTTCTTT.

The chain uses TRBV19 and TRBJ1-4; a weak D match, TRBD1 (6 bases). The germline V gene encodes CDR1 LNHDA and CDR2 SQIVND (reference sequence). V was pared by 5 bases and J by 3 bases, with 10 bases between. This CDR3 region has 14 residues. The CDR3 nucleotides are TGTGCCAGTAGTTCGCGGACAGCTAATGAAAAACTGTTTTTT. This gives the protein CASSSRTANEKLFF.

The J gene is TRBJ1-6, the V gene TRBV25-1, with 10 bases fitting TRBD1. Germline CDR1 is MGHDK and CDR2 is SYGVNS. The CDR3 is 17 residues long. Trimming cost V 4 bases and J 2 bases; bases outside gene matches: 5. CDR3 DNA: TGTGCCAGCAGTGCATTGACAGGGGGCGCCTATAATTCACCCCTCCACTTT. Protein sequence: CASSALTGGAYNSPLHF.

The chain carries TRBV7-2 and TRBJ2-7; D might be TRBD1 (6 bases). Per the germline V gene, CDR1 is SGHTA and CDR2 is FQGNSA. The CDR3 length is 15 residues. Between the trimmed V and J ends, which lost 4 bases and 3 bases, there was a span of 16 bases. The CDR3 spells CASSSKGDGVYEQYF. CDR3 in DNA: TGTGCCAGCAGCTCCAAGGGGGACGGAGTCTACGAGCAGTACTTC. Using reference TRBV7-2 and TRBJ2-7 for the parts outside the CDR3, the full variable domain is GAGVSQSPSNKVTEKGKDVELRCDPISGHTALYWYRQSLGQGLEFLIYFQGNSAPDKSGLPSDRFSAERTGGSVSTLTIQRTQQEDSAVYLCASSSKGDGVYEQYFGPGTRLTVT.

The rearrangement links TRBV7-6 to TRBJ2-7; 9 bases match TRBD1. V was pared by 5 bases and J by 3 bases, with 5 bases of the junction left unmatched. The germline CDR1 and CDR2 sequences are SGHVS and FNYEAQ. The CDR3 extends over 14 amino acids. For the CDR3, the DNA is TGTGCCAGCAGCCTACAGGGGGCTATCTACGAGCAGTACTTC. Amino acid sequence: CASSLQGAIYEQYF. Filled out from reference TRBV7-6 and TRBJ2-7, the complete variable domain reads GAGVSQSPRYKVTKRGQDVALRCDPISGHVSLYWYRQALGQGPEFLTYFNYEAQQDKSGLPNDRFSAERPEGSISTLTIQRTEQRDSAMYRCASSLQGAIYEQYFGPGTRLTVT.

The J gene is TRBJ1-5, the V gene TRBV18; D remains ambiguous. Germline CDR1 reads KGHSH; CDR2 reads LQKENI. Trimming removed 2 bases from V and 4 bases from J, with 6 bases in between. This CDR3 comprises 13 residues. The CDR3 DNA sequence: TGTGCCAGCTCACCAGCCGGGAATCAGCCCCAGCATTTT. Translation: CASSPAGNQPQHF.

The rearrangement joins TRBV5-1 to TRBJ2-7, with 7 positions matching TRBD1. V gave up 8 bases and J gave up 0 bases; unmatched junction bases: 11. CDR1 is SGHRS and CDR2 is YFSETQ in the germline V gene. The CDR3 totals 15 residues. The CDR3 nucleotides are TGCGCCAGTTGCGACCCGGACAGGCTCTCCTACGAGCAGTACTTC. Its protein is CASCDPDRLSYEQYF.

This chain connects TRBV9 to TRBJ2-3; 13 nucleotides line up with TRBD2. Germline assignment: CDR1 SGDLS and CDR2 YYNGEE. The CDR3 runs to 17 residues. The V and J ends lost 2 bases and 5 bases, in that order; junction bases with no gene match: 8. CDR3 DNA: TGTGCCAGCAGCGTCGATACTAGCGGGGGGGCCTTAGATACGCAGTATTTT. Its protein is CASSVDTSGGALDTQYF.

This CDR3 is CASSAQGGLTEAFF. DNA for the CDR3: TGTGCCAGCAGCGCACAGGGGGGACTGACTGAAGCTTTCTTT. V is TRBV9 and J is TRBJ1-1, with 8 positions matching TRBD1. Germline CDR1 and CDR2: SGDLS and YYNGEE. Trimming cost V 3 bases and J 5 bases; bases outside gene matches: 6. CDR3 length equals 14 residues. Based on the CDR3 plus reference TRBV9 and TRBJ1-1, the full variable domain is DSGVTQTPKHLITATGQRVTLRCSPRSGDLSVYWYQQSLDQGLQFLIQYYNGEERAKGNILERFSAQQFPDLHSELNLSSLELGDSALYFCASSAQGGLTEAFFGQGTRLTVV.

This sequence joins TRBV19 and TRBJ2-1; the D gene could be TRBD1 or TRBD2 (6 bases each). The V gene's germline CDR1 is LNHDA and CDR2 SQIVND (reference sequence). Between the trimmed V and J ends, which lost 6 bases and 10 bases, there was a span of 19 bases. This CDR3 spans 14 amino acids. CDR3 amino acids: CASRGGIGFVEQFF. The CDR3 nucleotides read TGTGCCAGTAGAGGGGGGATAGGGTTTGTCGAGCAGTTCTTC.

The CDR3 loop is CSVELSENQPQHF. The CDR3 bases are TGCAGCGTTGAGCTTTCAGAAAATCAGCCCCAGCATTTT. The chain recombines TRBV29-1 with TRBJ1-5; D is unresolved. Looked up from germline, CDR1 is SQVTM and CDR2 is ANQGSEA. Trimming stripped 3 bases from V and 4 bases from J, with 10 bases between. CDR3 length equals 13 residues.